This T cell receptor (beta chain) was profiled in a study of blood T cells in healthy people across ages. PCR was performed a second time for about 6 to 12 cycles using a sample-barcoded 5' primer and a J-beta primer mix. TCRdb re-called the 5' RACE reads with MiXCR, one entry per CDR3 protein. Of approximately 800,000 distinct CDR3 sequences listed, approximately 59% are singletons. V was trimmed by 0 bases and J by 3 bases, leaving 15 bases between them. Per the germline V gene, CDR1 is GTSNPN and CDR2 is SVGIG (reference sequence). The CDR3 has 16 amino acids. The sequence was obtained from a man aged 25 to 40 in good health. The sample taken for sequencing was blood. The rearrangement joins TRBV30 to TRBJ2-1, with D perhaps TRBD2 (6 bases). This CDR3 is CAWSVPRERVYNEQFF. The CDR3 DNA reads TGTGCCTGGAGTGTACCCCGGGAGCGGGTCTACAATGAGCAGTTCTTC.